This TCR beta chain was documented in a study of T cells after yellow fever vaccination. Making TCR cDNA involved 5'RACE template switching, which added UMIs and a universal primer site. TCRdb used MiXCR to reprocess the 5' RACE reads, holding one entry per CDR3 protein. The sample shows some 160,000 distinct CDR3 sequences, around 7.2% of them seen only once. General observations from the study: CD4 and CD8 compartments shared a small share of clonotypes, likely from convergent recombination. FACS-sorted repertoires could contain abundant clonotypes contaminating from the bulk population. Weaker in magnitude, the secondary response showed a faster peak on day 5 versus 15.

This clonotype was counted at least ten times. As yet, its antigen is unknown. The clonotype was recovered from a man between 18 and 35 years old who received the YFV17D yellow fever vaccine. Specimen: CD4+ T cells sorted from PBMCs, collected 5 days after the first yellow fever vaccination.

The CDR3 DNA reads TGCGCCAGCAGCTTGATAGACGGAGGAAACACCATATATTTT. This encodes CASSLIDGGNTIYF. V gene TRBV5-1 combines with J gene TRBJ1-3; unclear D gene. In germline, CDR1 is SGHRS, CDR2 YFSETQ. V was pared by 1 base and J by 4 bases, with 9 bases between. The CDR3 extends over 14 amino acids. The whole variable domain, remainder taken from reference TRBV5-1 and TRBJ1-3, is KAGVTQTPRYLIKTRGQQVTLSCSPISGHRSVSWYQQTPGQGLQFLFEYFSETQRNKGNFPGRFSGRQFSNSRSEMNVSTLELGDSALYLCASSLIDGGNTIYFGEGSWLTVV.